What follows are 23 T cell receptor beta chains derived from one specimen sequenced in a study of CD4+ T cells in melanoma. Measured with immunoSEQ multiplex PCR; TCRdb has only the in-frame clones, and not every one. The sample lists roughly 110,000 clones; about nine tenths were seen once. Specimen: peripheral blood. The receptors shown here come from a human donor with melanoma.

The chain carries TRBV27 and TRBJ2-1, with TRBD1 matching 9 bases. The CDR3 covers 16 residues. J was trimmed by 4 bases and V by 5 bases; bases with no gene match: 9. Germline V gene lookup returns CDR1 MNHEY and CDR2 SMNVEV (reference sequence). Here the CDR3 DNA reads TGTGCCAGCAGTCAATCGACAGGGGGACCTTACAATGAGCAGTTCTTC. This translates into CASSQSTGGPYNEQFF.

V gene TRBV7-2 combines with J gene TRBJ1-2; possible D gene TRBD1, 6 bases. CDR1 and CDR2 from the germline V gene are SGHTA and FQGNSA. The V gene lost 5 bases and the J gene lost 4 bases, with 17 bases spanning the gap. This CDR3 comprises 15 residues. CDR3 nucleotides: TGTGCCAGCAGCCTGCTCCCGGACAGCTTCTATGGCTACACCTTC. Protein: CASSLLPDSFYGYTF.

This chain joins TRBV7-6 and TRBJ1-1, with D possibly matching TRBD1 (5 bases). V shed 4 bases and J shed 6 bases, with 12 bases lying between them. The V gene's germline CDR1 is SGHVS and CDR2 FNYEAQ. The CDR3 length is 13 residues. CDR3 nucleotides: TGTGCCAGCAGCTACACTCAGGGTTCTGAAGCTTTCTTT. Protein product: CASSYTQGSEAFF.

This rearrangement joins TRBV19 to TRBJ2-3; D is uncertain. With 3 bases removed from V and 2 bases from J, the gap between germline ends came to 9 bases. CDR3 length: 14 amino acids. Germline V gene lookup returns CDR1 LNHDA and CDR2 SQIVND (reference sequence). CDR3 region: CASSIPTYTDTQYF. In DNA form, the CDR3 reads TGTGCCAGTAGTATCCCCACTTACACAGATACGCAGTATTTT.

The chain employs TRBV28 and TRBJ1-1, with 8 bases identical to TRBD1. The CDR3 length is 15 residues. Germline values: CDR1 MDHEN, CDR2 SYDVKM. Trimming cost V 6 bases and J 1 base; bases outside gene matches: 7. CDR3 in amino acids: CASRNQGAANTEAFF. CDR3 nucleotide sequence: TGTGCCAGCAGGAATCAGGGGGCCGCGAACACTGAAGCTTTCTTT. The whole variable domain, filled in from reference TRBV28 and TRBJ1-1, reads DVKVTQSSRYLVKRTGEKVFLECVQDMDHENMFWYRQDPGLGLRLIYFSYDVKMKEKGDIPEGYSVSREKKERFSLILESASTNQTSMYLCASRNQGAANTEAFFGQGTRLTVV.

This clone occurred once. V gene TRBV14 combines with J gene TRBJ1-6, with TRBD1 as a possible D gene (6 bases). This CDR3 has 16 residues. V lost 0 bases, J lost 10 bases, and 16 bases lay in between. CDR1 and CDR2 (germline): SGHDN, FVKESK. CDR3 sequence: CASSQDRPGVGSPLHF. The CDR3 nucleotides are TGTGCCAGCAGCCAAGATCGACCAGGGGTGGGGTCACCCCTCCACTTT.

The chain couples TRBV7-9 to TRBJ2-5; weak D call: TRBD2 (5 bases). V was clipped by 0 bases and J by 2 bases, with 7 bases between them. The germline CDR1 and CDR2 sequences are SEHNR and FQNEAQ (reference sequence). The CDR3 has 14 amino acids. The CDR3 DNA reads as TGTGCCAGCAGCTTAGCTCGGGAACAAGAGACCCAGTACTTC. Its protein is CASSLAREQETQYF.

The chain couples TRBV30 to TRBJ2-2; TRBD2 matches at 8 bases. The CDR3 is 15 amino acids. Unmatched junction bases numbered 4, after V lost 1 base and J lost 3 bases. Germline lookup yields CDR1 GTSNPN and CDR2 SVGIG (reference sequence). In DNA, the CDR3 is TGTGCCTGGAGTGGGGCTAGCGGGTACACCGGGGAGCTGTTTTTT. Translating it yields CAWSGASGYTGELFF.

The rearrangement uses TRBV5-1 and TRBJ2-1, with 12 bases that match TRBD2. The trim removed 4 bases at V and 0 bases at J, leaving 8 bases unmatched. The CDR3 runs 18 residues. Germline-derived CDR1 and CDR2 are SGHRS and YFSETQ. As DNA, the CDR3 is TGCGCCAGCAGCCGAACTAGCGGGAGGCCGAGCTCCTACAATGAGCAGTTCTTC. Translation gives CASSRTSGRPSSYNEQFF.

V and J are TRBV19 and TRBJ1-1; D gene uncertain. This CDR3 comprises 13 residues. V lost 1 base, J lost 6 bases, and 9 bases lay in between. CDR1 is LNHDA, CDR2 SQIVND, per germline (reference sequence). CDR3 loop: CASSIGFGAEAFF. Written as DNA, the CDR3 is TGTGCCAGTAGTATAGGGTTCGGGGCTGAAGCTTTCTTT.

This clone appeared once. This chain links TRBV6-1 with TRBJ2-7, with D possibly called TRBD1 or TRBD2 (6 bases each). Trimming pared 11 bases from V and 2 bases from J, leaving 16 bases between. Looked up from germline, CDR1 is MNHNS and CDR2 is SASEGT. This CDR3 region has 13 residues. The chain's CDR3 is CALRGDLAYEQYF. Here the CDR3 DNA reads TGTGCCTTAAGGGGGGACCTTGCCTACGAGCAGTACTTC.

This chain uses TRBV7-8 with TRBJ2-1, with D maybe TRBD2 (6 bases). In germline, CDR1 is SGHVS, CDR2 FQNEAQ. This CDR3 spans 15 amino acids. Trimming cost V 0 bases and J 3 bases, with 9 bases left between them. In nucleotides, the CDR3 is TGTGCCAGCAGCTTAGCGGGGGGAGACTACAATGAGCAGTTCTTC. Amino acids: CASSLAGGDYNEQFF.

This clone was recorded only once. This chain's CDR3 is CASSPVGQTNTEAFF. The CDR3 bases are TGTGCCAGCAGCCCAGTCGGTCAGACGAACACTGAAGCTTTCTTT. The chain employs TRBV7-8 and TRBJ1-1; D is undetermined. The CDR3 consists of 15 residues. Germline loops: CDR1 SGHVS, CDR2 FQNEAQ. Trimming shortened V by 5 bases and J by 1 base, and 14 bases separated the two germline ends. Together with reference TRBV7-8 and TRBJ1-1, the CDR3 gives the full variable domain: GAGVSQSPRYKVAKRGQDVALRCDPISGHVSLFWYQQALGQGPEFLTYFQNEAQLDKSGLPSDRFFAERPEGSVSTLKIQRTQQEDSAVYLCASSPVGQTNTEAFFGQGTRLTVV.

The chain recombines TRBV18 with TRBJ2-3, with 11 nucleotides matching TRBD2. J gave up 6 bases and V 6 bases, and 8 bases lay outside the gene matches. Germline V gene sequence: CDR1 KGHSH, CDR2 LQKENI. The CDR3 extends over 15 amino acids. The CDR3 DNA is TGTGCCAGCTCCCCTAGCGGGGGGCGCGGGGATACGCAGTATTTT. Protein: CASSPSGGRGDTQYF.

In this sample, this clone turned up a few times. This sequence joins TRBV5-1 and TRBJ1-4; a weak D match, TRBD1 (5 bases). V was shortened by 0 bases and J by 8 bases, with 14 bases between the two germline ends. Germline assignment: CDR1 SGHRS and CDR2 YFSETQ. This CDR3 has 15 amino acids. For the CDR3, the DNA is TGCGCCAGCAGCTTGGGGGGCCAGGGAGAAGAAAAACTGTTTTTT. The encoded protein is CASSLGGQGEEKLFF.

The V gene is TRBV5-1, the J gene TRBJ1-4; D not resolved. Trimming cost V 0 bases and J 5 bases, with 8 bases left between them. CDR3 length: 14 amino acids. Germline values: CDR1 SGHRS, CDR2 YFSETQ. The CDR3 loop is CASSLDTPNEKLFF. The CDR3 coding sequence is TGCGCCAGCAGCTTGGACACCCCAAATGAAAAACTGTTTTTT.

The V gene is TRBV5-8, the J gene TRBJ1-4, with TRBD1 identical over 9 bases. This CDR3 comprises 15 residues. V was pared by 4 bases and J by 3 bases, with 4 bases of the junction left unmatched. The germline gives CDR1 SGHTS, CDR2 YDEGEE. The CDR3 region is CASSPGTGPNEKLFF. CDR3 in DNA: TGTGCCAGCAGCCCCGGGACAGGGCCTAATGAAAAACTGTTTTTT.

V usage is TRBV7-8 and J usage is TRBJ2-1; 8 positions match TRBD1. CDR1 and CDR2 from the germline V gene are SGHVS and FQNEAQ. CDR3 length: 14 amino acids. V was clipped by 4 bases and J by 5 bases; unmatched bases: 4. The CDR3 nucleotides are TGTGCCAGCAGCTATTACAGGGGGGACAATGAGCAGTTCTTC. Translated: CASSYYRGDNEQFF.

V and J are TRBV5-1 and TRBJ2-3; 8 nucleotides match TRBD2. This CDR3 has 14 amino acids. Germline V gene sequence: CDR1 SGHRS, CDR2 YFSETQ. Trimming at V came to 5 bases and at J to 5 bases, leaving 7 bases not matched to a gene. The CDR3 DNA follows: TGCGCCAGCAGAGCGGGAGAAGGAGTAGATACGCAGTATTTT. It translates to CASRAGEGVDTQYF.

V usage is TRBV7-2 and J usage is TRBJ2-3, with D perhaps being TRBD1 or TRBD2 (5 bases each). V was clipped by 5 bases and J by 1 base, with 13 bases between them. CDR3 length: 15 residues. The V gene's germline CDR1 is SGHTA and CDR2 FQGNSA. DNA for the CDR3: TGTGCCAGCAGCCCGTTGGGACGGGGCACAGATACGCAGTATTTT. Its protein is CASSPLGRGTDTQYF.

CDR3 residues: CASSYSVVDEQYF. CDR3 DNA: TGTGCCAGCAGTTACTCGGTAGTAGACGAGCAGTACTTC. V and J are TRBV6-6 and TRBJ2-7; no reliable D call. CDR3 size: 13 residues. In germline, CDR1 is MNHNY, CDR2 SVGAGI (reference sequence). The V and J ends lost 0 bases and 5 bases respectively, with 8 bases between them.

The chain recombines TRBV29-1 with TRBJ1-2; D not certain. Trimming shortened V by 5 bases and J by 4 bases, and 14 bases separated the two germline ends. Germline V gene data show CDR1 as SQVTM and CDR2 as ANQGSEA. This CDR3 has 13 amino acids. This CDR3 is CSVQAAGTYGYTF. In DNA, the CDR3 is TGCAGCGTTCAGGCTGCCGGTACCTATGGCTACACCTTC.

The rearrangement joins TRBV15 to TRBJ1-5; no reliable D call. Germline V gene data show CDR1 as LNHNV and CDR2 as YYDKDF (reference sequence). The V end was cut by 0 bases, the J end by 4 bases, with 7 bases between. CDR3 length equals 14 residues. DNA of the CDR3: TGTGCCACCAGCAGAGATCGGAGGAATCAGCCCCAGCATTTT. It yields the protein CATSRDRRNQPQHF.